Below are 27 T cell receptor beta chains sequenced from a single sample in a study of T cells in Graves' hyperthyroidism and ophthalmopathy (dated by TCRdb to the late 2010s). Receptor libraries were prepared by multiplex PCR. For sequencing, an Illumina HiSeq 2000 was employed. The TCR beta CDR3 regions were amplified from RNA transcripts. The TCR CDR3 was subjected to a first round of RT-PCR using the HTBI primer set and the Qiagen OneStep RT-PCR kit. TCRdb reworked the public reads: Q25 trimming with fastp, MiXCR clone assembly, productive beta chains retained. All rows with the same CDR3 protein become a single entry with the most common DNA and genes. The table for this sample lists about 500,000 distinct CDR3 sequences; roughly 45% of them were counted only once. Jointly, the top ten make up around 44% of the sample. The source material was peripheral blood or thyroid tissue (not recorded which). These receptors were taken from an adult woman with Graves' disease, either hyperthyroidism or ophthalmopathy (not recorded which).

The V gene is TRBV7-6, the J gene TRBJ1-3; D may be TRBD1 (6 bases). V was shortened by 2 bases and J by 4 bases, with 12 bases between the two germline ends. The length of the CDR3 is 15 residues. Germline-derived CDR1 and CDR2 are SGHVS and FNYEAQ. CDR3 loop: CASSLHPGQGNTIYF. In DNA, the CDR3 is TGTGCCAGCAGCTTACATCCGGGACAAGGAAACACCATATATTTT.

This clonotype was detected ten times or more. The CDR3 nucleotides read TGTGCCAGCAGCCCAGGCTCCGACAGGGCCTATGGCTACACCTTC. This gives the protein CASSPGSDRAYGYTF. J is TRBJ1-2 and V is TRBV9; 7 nucleotides line up with TRBD1. The V gene end was trimmed by 4 bases and the J gene end by 4 bases; junction bases not matched to a gene: 10. Looked up from germline, CDR1 is SGDLS and CDR2 is YYNGEE. This CDR3 is built from 15 residues. Using reference TRBV9 and TRBJ1-2 for the parts outside the CDR3, the full variable domain is DSGVTQTPKHLITATGQRVTLRCSPRSGDLSVYWYQQSLDQGLQFLIQYYNGEERAKGNILERFSAQQFPDLHSELNLSSLELGDSALYFCASSPGSDRAYGYTFGSGTRLTVV.

V gene TRBV28 combines with J gene TRBJ1-1; D unresolved. Trimming cost V 3 bases and J 7 bases, with 9 bases left between them. There are 12 residues in the CDR3. Germline loops: CDR1 MDHEN, CDR2 SYDVKM. The CDR3 sequence: CASSFFLGEAFF. In DNA form, the CDR3 reads TGTGCCAGCAGTTTCTTCTTGGGTGAAGCTTTCTTT.

The genes are TRBV7-2 and TRBJ2-7; unclear D gene. In germline, CDR1 is SGHTA, CDR2 FQGNSA. This CDR3 is 12 amino acids long. The ends were cut back, 4 bases at V and 3 bases at J, with 7 bases in the middle. The CDR3 sequence: CASSYVYYEQYF. In DNA form, the CDR3 reads TGTGCCAGCAGCTACGTCTACTACGAGCAGTACTTC.

This clonotype was seen ten or more times. The J gene is TRBJ1-5, the V gene TRBV2; TRBD1 agrees at 9 bases. The CDR3 loop spans 16 amino acids. The V segment lost 5 bases and the J segment 0 bases; nucleotides outside the gene matches: 5. Germline V gives CDR1 SNHLY, CDR2 FYNNEI. The CDR3 region is CASSKTGGLSNQPQHF. CDR3 DNA: TGTGCCAGCAGTAAGACAGGGGGGCTTAGCAATCAGCCCCAGCATTTT. Full variable domain (outside the CDR3, taken from reference TRBV2 and TRBJ1-5): EPEVTQTPSHQVTQMGQEVILRCVPISNHLYFYWYRQILGQKVEFLVSFYNNEISEKSEIFDDQFSVERPDGSNFTLKIRSTKLEDSAMYFCASSKTGGLSNQPQHFGDGTRLSIL.

This clonotype was observed at least ten times. The V gene is TRBV9, the J gene TRBJ2-7, with 10 bases lining up with TRBD2. This CDR3 is 14 amino acids long. Germline V lookup: CDR1 SGDLS, CDR2 YYNGEE. V trimming: 0 bases; J trimming: 4 bases; junction bases outside the gene matches: 1. CDR3 nucleotide sequence: TGTGCCAGCAGCGTAGCGACTAGCGGGTACGAGCAGTACTTC. Translation gives CASSVATSGYEQYF.

This clonotype was detected ten times or more. The rearrangement uses TRBV5-4 and TRBJ1-2; a possible D gene is TRBD1 (6 bases). The germline V gene encodes CDR1 SGHNT and CDR2 YYREEE (reference sequence). CDR3 length: 16 amino acids. V was pared by 3 bases and J by 3 bases, with 18 bases between. The CDR3 loop reads CASSSKNREPYYGYTF. The CDR3 nucleotides read TGTGCCAGCAGCTCCAAAAACAGGGAACCCTACTATGGCTACACCTTC. Full variable domain (remainder filled in from reference TRBV5-4 and TRBJ1-2): ETGVTQSPTHLIKTRGQQVTLRCSSQSGHNTVSWYQQALGQGPQFIFQYYREEENGRGNFPPRFSGLQFPNYSSELNVNALELDDSALYLCASSSKNREPYYGYTFGSGTRLTVV.

This clonotype was recorded at least ten times. The chain combines TRBV2 with TRBJ2-5, with D possibly matching TRBD2 (7 bases). CDR3 size: 14 residues. Trimming left V 7 bases short and J 5 bases short, with 17 bases between. Germline CDR1 reads SNHLY; CDR2 reads FYNNEI. CDR3: CASIVEGGGETQYF. The CDR3 DNA reads as TGTGCCAGCATCGTTGAAGGGGGAGGGGAGACCCAGTACTTC. Using reference TRBV2 and TRBJ2-5 for the parts outside the CDR3, the full variable domain is EPEVTQTPSHQVTQMGQEVILRCVPISNHLYFYWYRQILGQKVEFLVSFYNNEISEKSEIFDDQFSVERPDGSNFTLKIRSTKLEDSAMYFCASIVEGGGETQYFGPGTRLLVL.

This clonotype showed up just a few times. In DNA, the CDR3 is TGTGCCACCAGCAGAGAGGGGGAAGAGACTGAAGCTTTCTTT. Amino acid sequence: CATSREGEETEAFF. This chain connects TRBV15 to TRBJ1-1; D possibly corresponds to TRBD1 (5 bases). In germline, CDR1 is LNHNV, CDR2 YYDKDF (reference sequence). The V end lost 0 bases, the J end lost 5 bases, and 10 bases lay between the germline ends. The CDR3 is 14 amino acids.

This clonotype appeared a single time. V is TRBV11-1 and J is TRBJ2-5; TRBD2 agrees at 8 bases. The trim removed 2 bases at V and 4 bases at J, leaving 3 bases unmatched. Germline V gene lookup returns CDR1 SGHAT and CDR2 FQDESV (reference sequence). The CDR3 extends over 14 amino acids. The DNA of the CDR3 is TGTGCCAGCAGCTTAAACGGGAGGGGAGAGACCCAGTACTTC. Protein product: CASSLNGRGETQYF. The variable domain in full, with the rest retrieved from reference TRBV11-1 and TRBJ2-5, is EAEVAQSPRYKITEKSQAVAFWCDPISGHATLYWYRQILGQGPELLVQFQDESVVDDSQLPKDRFSAERLKGVDSTLKIQPAELGDSAMYLCASSLNGRGETQYFGPGTRLLVL.

In the case of this clonotype: A much larger clone is a single base away; this may be a read error. The chain employs TRBV7-9 and TRBJ2-2, with a tentative D call TRBD2 (7 bases). Per germline, CDR1 SEHNR and CDR2 FQNEAQ (reference sequence). The CDR3 sequence is 18 residues long. This CDR3 is CASSLRGPLGVGTGELFF. In nucleotides, the CDR3 is TGCGCCAGCAGCTTGCGGGGGCCCCTGGGGGTCGGTACCGGGGAGCTGTTTTTT.

The rearrangement uses TRBV7-9 and TRBJ2-7, with D perhaps matching TRBD2 (6 bases). Trimming took 4 bases from V and 9 from J, leaving 19 bases between them. The CDR3 is made up of 14 amino acids. Germline assignment: CDR1 SEHNR and CDR2 FQNEAQ (reference sequence). DNA for the CDR3: TGTGCCAGCAGCTCATCAGGAGGGGCGGTGGGGCAGTACTTC. Translating it yields CASSSSGGAVGQYF. Full variable domain (remainder filled in from reference TRBV7-9 and TRBJ2-7): DTGVSQNPRHKITKRGQNVTFRCDPISEHNRLYWYRQTLGQGPEFLTYFQNEAQLEKSRLLSDRFSAERPKGSFSTLEIQRTEQGDSAMYLCASSSSGGAVGQYFGPGTRLTVT.

At least ten counts were recorded for this clonotype. The CDR3 DNA reads as TGTGCCAGCAGTTTGGCAGGGGACACTGAAGCTTTCTTT. Its protein is CASSLAGDTEAFF. The chain combines TRBV12-3 or TRBV12-4 with TRBJ1-1; possibly TRBD1 for D (6 bases). The CDR3 consists of 13 residues. V gave up 3 bases and J gave up 3 bases, with 8 bases separating them.

In its sample, this clonotype was seen many times. The gene calls are TRBV10-3 and TRBJ1-1; D unresolved. The CDR3 has 15 residues. Germline V CDR1 and CDR2: ENHRY, SYGVKD. Deletions cut 1 base from V and 1 base from J, with 10 bases between. The CDR3 region is CAISEYGPRNTEAFF. CDR3 DNA: TGTGCCATCAGTGAGTATGGACCCCGGAACACTGAAGCTTTCTTT.

This clonotype turned up a few times. The V gene is TRBV5-1, the J gene TRBJ2-2, with D unresolved. The CDR3 is 15 amino acids. Germline loops: CDR1 SGHRS, CDR2 YFSETQ. Trimming took off 7 bases at V and 5 bases at J, with 18 bases between the two ends. The CDR3 spells CASQVEALGTGELFF. CDR3 nucleotides: TGCGCCAGCCAAGTTGAGGCCCTTGGGACCGGGGAGCTGTTTTTT.

This clonotype was observed many times. The gene calls are TRBV20-1 and TRBJ1-6; D might be TRBD1 (5 bases). In germline, CDR1 is DFQATT, CDR2 SNEGSKA (reference sequence). V lost 2 bases, J lost 9 bases, and 20 bases lay in between. This CDR3 has 16 residues. CDR3 nucleotides: TGCAGTGCTAGATACCCAGGCAAGGGGTATTTTTCACCCCTCCACTTT. Translating gives CSARYPGKGYFSPLHF.

This clonotype has ten or more counts. The chain combines TRBV5-1 with TRBJ1-2; 7 bases fit TRBD1. Germline V lookup: CDR1 SGHRS, CDR2 YFSETQ. The CDR3 contains 14 residues. The J segment lost 2 bases and the V segment lost 7 bases, leaving 8 bases of the junction unmatched. In DNA form, the CDR3 reads TGCGCCAGCGGCCTAGGGACAGCAAACTATGGCTACACCTTC. It translates to CASGLGTANYGYTF.

This clonotype has only a few counts. The chain links TRBV6-2 or TRBV6-3 to TRBJ1-1, with D possibly TRBD1 on 6 matching bases. CDR1 and CDR2 (germline): MNHEY, SVGEGT. V was cut by 7 bases and J by 3 bases, with 18 bases left in between. CDR3 length: 15 amino acids. CDR3 loop: CASTSSQGGHTEAFF. The CDR3 DNA is TGTGCCAGCACCTCATCCCAAGGGGGACACACTGAAGCTTTCTTT.

The gene calls are TRBV29-1 and TRBJ2-5, with TRBD1 identical over 9 bases. Germline trimming cut 8 bases from V and 5 bases from J; bases unmatched to any gene: 3. The CDR3 loop spans 11 amino acids. Per the germline V gene, CDR1 is SQVTM and CDR2 is ANQGSEA. DNA of the CDR3: TGCAGCCGCGGACAGGGGGAGACCCAGTACTTC. This gives the protein CSRGQGETQYF.

There are many counts of this clonotype. DNA of the CDR3: TGCAGTGCGAAAGGACGGGGAAACACCATATATTTT. Translated, it gives CSAKGRGNTIYF. The V call is TRBV20-1, the J call TRBJ1-3, with D unclear. CDR3 size: 12 residues. Germline V gene lookup returns CDR1 DFQATT and CDR2 SNEGSKA (reference sequence). V was cut by 6 bases and J by 4 bases, with 10 bases left in between.

This clonotype showed up just once. V is TRBV7-9 and J is TRBJ1-1, with D uncertain. This CDR3 is built from 11 residues. V lost 5 bases, J lost 7 bases, and 8 bases lay in between. In germline, CDR1 is SEHNR, CDR2 FQNEAQ (reference sequence). The chain's CDR3 is CASSNSGEAFF. CDR3 DNA: TGTGCCAGCAGCAATAGCGGTGAAGCTTTCTTT.

This clonotype was observed at least ten times. This may arise from a read error, as a much more abundant clone is one base away. The CDR3 nucleotides read TGTGCCAGCGGTCGGGACAGGGTAACGCTGGGTACTGAAGCTTTCTTT. Its protein is CASGRDRVTLGTEAFF. V is TRBV2 and J is TRBJ1-1; TRBD1 agrees at 9 bases. V was clipped by 8 bases and J by 5 bases; unmatched bases: 15. The CDR3 is 16 residues long. CDR1 is SNHLY and CDR2 is FYNNEI in the germline V gene.

Many counts were recorded for this clonotype. The J gene is TRBJ2-7, the V gene TRBV7-2; D not certain. Between the trimmed V and J ends, which lost 5 bases and 2 bases, there was a span of 16 bases. The germline V gene has CDR1 SGHTA and CDR2 FQGNSA. The CDR3 totals 15 residues. CDR3 region: CASSPETGRTYEQYF. CDR3 coding DNA: TGTGCCAGCAGCCCCGAGACCGGCCGAACCTACGAGCAGTACTTC. Based on the CDR3 plus reference TRBV7-2 and TRBJ2-7, the full variable domain is GAGVSQSPSNKVTEKGKDVELRCDPISGHTALYWYRQSLGQGLEFLIYFQGNSAPDKSGLPSDRFSAERTGGSVSTLTIQRTQQEDSAVYLCASSPETGRTYEQYFGPGTRLTVT.

The CDR3 here is CASSASQVSEPQHF. The CDR3 nucleotides are TGTGCCAGTAGTGCCTCACAGGTATCGGAGCCCCAGCATTTT. The chain combines TRBV19 with TRBJ1-5; weak D call: TRBD1 (5 bases). Trimming took 5 bases from V and 8 from J, leaving 16 bases between them. The CDR3 contains 14 residues. Looked up from germline, CDR1 is LNHDA and CDR2 is SQIVND (reference sequence).

The chain couples TRBV24-1 to TRBJ1-1, with D unclear. Germline V gene sequence: CDR1 KGHDR, CDR2 SFDVKD. Trimming pared 5 bases from V and 4 bases from J, leaving 4 bases between. The CDR3 runs 11 residues. The CDR3 DNA reads as TGTGCCACCAGTGTGGGCACTGAAGCTTTCTTT. Residues: CATSVGTEAFF.

This clonotype came up many times. V is TRBV20-1 and J is TRBJ1-6; possible D gene TRBD1, 6 bases. V lost 2 bases and J lost 0, with 11 bases in between. The CDR3 is made up of 16 amino acids. Germline-derived CDR1 and CDR2 are DFQATT and SNEGSKA (reference sequence). The CDR3 sequence is CSARKDSPSYNSPLHF. CDR3 DNA sequence: TGCAGTGCTAGAAAGGACAGCCCCTCCTATAATTCACCCCTCCACTTT.

The chain combines TRBV4-1 with TRBJ1-1; D remains unclear. The CDR3 covers 15 residues. Trimming took 0 bases from V and 5 from J, leaving 13 bases between them. Per germline, CDR1 MGHRA and CDR2 YSYEKL. In DNA, the CDR3 is TGCGCCAGCAGCCAAGACTGGGCAGCCTCAACTGAAGCTTTCTTT. It codes for CASSQDWAASTEAFF.